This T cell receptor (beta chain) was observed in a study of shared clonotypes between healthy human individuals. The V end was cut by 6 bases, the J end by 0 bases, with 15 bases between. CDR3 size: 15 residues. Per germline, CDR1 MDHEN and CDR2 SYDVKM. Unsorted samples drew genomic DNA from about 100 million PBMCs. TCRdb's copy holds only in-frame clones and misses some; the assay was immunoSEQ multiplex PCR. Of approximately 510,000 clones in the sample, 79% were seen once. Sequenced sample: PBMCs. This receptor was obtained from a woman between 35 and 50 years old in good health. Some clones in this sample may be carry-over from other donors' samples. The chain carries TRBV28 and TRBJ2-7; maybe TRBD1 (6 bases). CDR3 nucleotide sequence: TGTGCCAGCAGCTTGGGGGCCTCCGGCTCCTACGAGCAGTACTTC. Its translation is CASSLGASGSYEQYF.